A selection of T cell receptor beta chains follows, all from one sample in a study of blood T cell repertoires in COVID-19. Produced via immunoSEQ multiplex PCR; TCRdb's table is partial and in-frame only. The repertoire consists of about 140,000 clones, with 88% occurring once and the leading ten covering over 9.5%. Source material: peripheral blood. The source of these receptors is a man aged 60-69 years with active or convalescent COVID-19. Each CDR3 is given with its conserved first and last residue. Fields, in order: J gene, V gene, CDR3 protein.

>TRBJ2-3|TRBV5-6
CASSLEAGQRFTDTQYF
>TRBJ2-2|TRBV6-2/TRBV6-3
CASSTGTGIAGELFF
>TRBJ1-6|TRBV2
CARNVRDRGSPLHF
>TRBJ2-4|TRBV2
CASSDLGQGVNIQYF
>TRBJ2-1|TRBV18
CASSLTGLSSYNEQFF
>TRBJ2-1|TRBV7-3
CASSSGRASYNEQFF
>TRBJ2-7|TRBV19
CASSLIPGQGLYEQYF
>TRBJ2-1|TRBV28
CASSLSRSNEQFF
>TRBJ2-6|TRBV19
CASRAGGSGANVLTF
>TRBJ2-1|TRBV5-1
CASSFGTSGRIGYNEQFF
>TRBJ2-7|TRBV19
CASSIGVGGRAKENEQYF
>TRBJ2-2|TRBV7-6
CASSVRDRDTGELFF
>TRBJ1-5|TRBV2
CASGQQGAVNQPQHF
>TRBJ2-2|TRBV28
CASSLEGPPNTGELFF